The 26 T cell receptor beta chains listed next were all sequenced from one sample in a study of persistence of HIV-infected CD4 T cells. For these receptors, no antigen is known. The immunoSEQ assay was version 4, run in survey mode. Profiling relied on immunoSEQ multiplex PCR, and the TCRdb table lists in-frame clones only, not all of them. The sample has tens of thousands of clones; 75% to 85% are singletons. Lysates of CMV-infected fibroblasts at approximately 9.6 ug/mL stimulated these cells. Memory cells lacking CD40L and CD69 with high CD45RO were sorted. The sample in question was CD4+ T cells sorted from PBMCs after approximately 19-hour stimulation, obtained from a patient who received antiretroviral therapy. The source of these receptors is an adult man with HIV who was CMV-seropositive.

J is TRBJ1-4 and V is TRBV7-8, with D perhaps TRBD1 (5 bases). Per the germline V gene, CDR1 is SGHVS and CDR2 is FQNEAQ. The CDR3 runs to 13 residues. Trimming took 5 bases from V and 8 from J, leaving 12 bases between them. This CDR3 reads CASSGTVGEKLFF. The CDR3 DNA reads TGTGCCAGCAGCGGGACCGTAGGGGAAAAACTGTTTTTT.

This clone showed up just a few times. The chain has TRBV29-1 and TRBJ2-1; the match to TRBD2 covers 10 bases. The CDR3 totals 13 residues. Germline CDR1 SQVTM, CDR2 ANQGSEA. V shed 3 bases and J 7 bases; nucleotides not matched to a gene: 3. CDR3 region: CSVDSGLANEQFF. DNA of the CDR3: TGCAGCGTTGATTCGGGACTAGCGAATGAGCAGTTCTTC.

The chain has TRBV30 and TRBJ1-5; D is unclear. Germline values: CDR1 GTSNPN, CDR2 SVGIG (reference sequence). The CDR3 length is 16 residues. With 0 bases removed from V and 5 bases from J, the gap between germline ends came to 17 bases. In DNA form, the CDR3 reads TGTGCCTGGAGTGTAAGGGCCAGTGGACCATATCAGCCCCAGCATTTT. This gives the protein CAWSVRASGPYQPQHF. The full variable domain, with the rest looked up from reference TRBV30 and TRBJ1-5, is SQTIHQWPATLVQPVGSPLSLECTVEGTSNPNLYWYRQAAGRGLQLLFYSVGIGQISSEVPQNLSASRPQDRQFILSSKKLLLSDSGFYLCAWSVRASGPYQPQHFGDGTRLSIL.

V gene TRBV5-1 combines with J gene TRBJ2-2, with D maybe TRBD1 (5 bases). V lost 4 bases and J 1 base, leaving 11 bases between the germline ends. The germline CDR1 and CDR2 sequences are SGHRS and YFSETQ. The CDR3 is made up of 15 amino acids. CDR3 loop: CASSVRQGNTGELFF. The CDR3 DNA reads TGCGCCAGCAGCGTTAGGCAGGGGAACACCGGGGAGCTGTTTTTT.

The chain has TRBV6-2 or TRBV6-3 and TRBJ2-1; D remains ambiguous. Trimming cost V 2 bases and J 9 bases, with 11 bases left between them. The CDR3 loop spans 13 amino acids. CDR1 is MNHEY, CDR2 SVGEGT, per germline. The CDR3 is CASSYLVFVEQFF. CDR3 coding DNA: TGTGCCAGCAGTTACCTAGTATTTGTTGAGCAGTTCTTC.

The J gene is TRBJ1-6, the V gene TRBV18, with a weak D call TRBD1 (6 bases). V gave up 3 bases and J gave up 0 bases, with 9 bases separating them. This CDR3 is 16 amino acids long. Germline values: CDR1 KGHSH, CDR2 LQKENI. CDR3 DNA sequence: TGTGCCAGCTCACCTTCAGGGGACTCCTATAATTCACCCCTCCACTTT. This translates into CASSPSGDSYNSPLHF. Variable domain in full (rest from reference TRBV18 and TRBJ1-6): NAGVMQNPRHLVRRRGQEARLRCSPMKGHSHVYWYRQLPEEGLKFMVYLQKENIIDESGMPKERFSAEFPKEGPSILRIQQVVRGDSAAYFCASSPSGDSYNSPLHFGNGTRLTVT.

The chain employs TRBV18 and TRBJ2-7, with D possibly matching TRBD1 (6 bases). The CDR3 totals 13 residues. V lost 6 bases, J lost 2 bases, and 11 bases lay in between. Germline V gene data show CDR1 as KGHSH and CDR2 as LQKENI. CDR3 protein: CASSKGVAYEQYF. The CDR3 DNA reads as TGTGCCAGCTCGAAGGGGGTCGCCTACGAGCAGTACTTC.

The V call is TRBV7-2, the J call TRBJ1-6; maybe TRBD1 (5 bases). Per the germline V gene, CDR1 is SGHTA and CDR2 is FQGNSA. This CDR3 is 19 amino acids long. Trimming removed 4 bases from V and 8 bases from J, with 27 bases in between. CDR3 sequence: CASSSGRDGDPRRDSPLHF. The DNA for the CDR3 is TGTGCCAGCAGCTCAGGCCGGGACGGAGATCCAAGGAGGGATTCACCCCTCCACTTT.

The chain combines TRBV18 with TRBJ2-1; 11 nucleotides match TRBD2. The CDR3 extends over 18 amino acids. The trim removed 3 bases at V and 6 bases at J, leaving 13 bases unmatched. Germline assignment: CDR1 KGHSH and CDR2 LQKENI. The CDR3 region is CASSPAPKLAGEGNEQFF. The CDR3 DNA is TGTGCCAGCTCACCGGCCCCGAAACTAGCGGGAGAGGGCAATGAGCAGTTCTTC.

V and J are TRBV11-3 and TRBJ2-1; D might be TRBD1 or TRBD2, each matching 5 bases. CDR1 is SGHNT and CDR2 is YENEEA in the germline V gene. This CDR3 spans 16 amino acids. V was trimmed by 5 bases and J by 0 bases, leaving 14 bases between them. In DNA, the CDR3 is TGTGCCAGCAGCCCCGGGACGGCCAGCTCCTACAATGAGCAGTTCTTC. This sequence encodes CASSPGTASSYNEQFF.

This clone appeared once. J is TRBJ1-6 and V is TRBV3-1 (or the pseudogene TRBV3-2), with D uncertain. Germline V gene data show CDR1 as LGHDT and CDR2 as YNNKEL (reference sequence). The CDR3 length is 14 residues. V gave up 3 bases and J gave up 10 bases, with 13 bases separating them. The CDR3 is CASSQRYRSSPLHF. For the CDR3, the DNA is TGTGCCAGCAGCCAGCGTTATCGGAGCTCACCCCTCCACTTT.

In this sample, this clone turned up a few times. This chain connects TRBV6-6 to TRBJ1-5; D remains unclear. Trimming stripped 7 bases from V and 0 bases from J, with 4 bases between. The CDR3 runs 12 residues. Germline loops: CDR1 MNHNY, CDR2 SVGAGI (reference sequence). The CDR3 sequence: CASTHSNQPQHF. In DNA, the CDR3 is TGTGCCAGCACCCATAGCAATCAGCCCCAGCATTTT.

The chain employs TRBV6-2 or TRBV6-3 and TRBJ1-5; 7 positions match TRBD1. The CDR3 contains 14 residues. Germline CDR1 and CDR2: MNHEY and SVGEGT. Unmatched junction bases numbered 3, after V lost 4 bases and J lost 3 bases. The CDR3: CASSSGQLNQPQHF. The CDR3 DNA sequence: TGTGCCAGCAGTTCGGGACAGCTCAATCAGCCCCAGCATTTT.

The sample holds a few counts of this clone. The chain links TRBV5-8 to TRBJ2-1, with 13 bases that match TRBD2. Trimming cost V 2 bases and J 10 bases; bases outside gene matches: 6. The CDR3 length is 15 residues. Germline assignment: CDR1 SGHTS and CDR2 YDEGEE. CDR3 in amino acids: CASSFVTSGRSEQFF. In DNA form, the CDR3 reads TGTGCCAGCAGCTTCGTGACTAGCGGGAGGTCCGAGCAGTTCTTC.

This clone was detected only a few times. The chain is built from TRBV2 and TRBJ1-1; tentative D call: TRBD1 (5 bases). The V gene's germline CDR1 is SNHLY and CDR2 FYNNEI. This CDR3 has 17 amino acids. V was clipped by 6 bases and J by 5 bases, with 25 bases between them. The CDR3 protein is CASRPRSRGERETEAFF. Here the CDR3 DNA reads TGTGCCAGCAGGCCCAGATCCCGGGGGGAAAGAGAAACTGAAGCTTTCTTT.

This chain connects TRBV7-2 to TRBJ2-1; 8 bases agree with TRBD2. After removal of 5 bases from V and 10 bases from J, the junction contained 16 bases not matched to a gene. The germline gives CDR1 SGHTA, CDR2 FQGNSA. CDR3 size: 16 residues. CDR3 protein: CASSPTQNVGGAEQFF. In nucleotides, the CDR3 is TGTGCCAGCAGCCCAACACAAAACGTCGGGGGGGCCGAGCAGTTCTTC. The entire variable domain, with the rest obtained from reference TRBV7-2 and TRBJ2-1, is as follows: GAGVSQSPSNKVTEKGKDVELRCDPISGHTALYWYRQSLGQGLEFLIYFQGNSAPDKSGLPSDRFSAERTGGSVSTLTIQRTQQEDSAVYLCASSPTQNVGGAEQFFGPGTRLTVL.

The chain uses TRBV7-9 and TRBJ2-7; 9 nucleotides line up with TRBD2. The CDR3 consists of 16 residues. The germline CDR1 and CDR2 sequences are SEHNR and FQNEAQ (reference sequence). V lost 5 bases to trimming and J lost 3 bases; unmatched junction nucleotides: 11. The CDR3 sequence: CASSPSERGVNYEQYF. Here the CDR3 DNA reads TGTGCCAGCAGCCCCTCAGAGCGGGGGGTTAACTACGAGCAGTACTTC.

The chain couples TRBV7-2 to TRBJ2-5; the match to TRBD2 covers 8 bases. V gave up 3 bases and J gave up 4 bases; unmatched junction bases: 4. Looked up from germline, CDR1 is SGHTA and CDR2 is FQGNSA. The CDR3 has 14 residues. The CDR3 here is CASSFLAGGETQYF. In nucleotides, the CDR3 is TGTGCCAGCAGCTTTCTCGCGGGGGGAGAGACCCAGTACTTC.

The chain uses TRBV7-2 and TRBJ2-5; 7 bases are a match to TRBD1. Germline assignment: CDR1 SGHTA and CDR2 FQGNSA. The CDR3 extends over 15 amino acids. V gave up 5 bases and J gave up 2 bases; unmatched junction bases: 8. The CDR3 region has the DNA TGTGCCAGCAGCCGCACAGGGGCCCGACAAGAGACCCAGTACTTC. It specifies CASSRTGARQETQYF.

This clone has a handful of counts. This chain uses TRBV19 with TRBJ1-4, with D hard to call. The CDR3 is 17 amino acids. Per the germline V gene, CDR1 is LNHDA and CDR2 is SQIVND (reference sequence). Between the trimmed V and J ends, which lost 4 bases and 7 bases, there was a span of 22 bases. The CDR3, as DNA: TGTGCCAGTAGTAATAGTCGGGATGTAGGTATACGTGAAAAACTGTTTTTT. This encodes CASSNSRDVGIREKLFF.

This clone has just a few counts. The genes are TRBV30 and TRBJ1-2; D perhaps matches TRBD1 (6 bases). In germline, CDR1 is GTSNPN, CDR2 SVGIG (reference sequence). Trimming took off 1 base at V and 4 bases at J, with 10 bases between the two ends. The CDR3 is made up of 13 amino acids. The CDR3 region is CAWSAPDSYGYTF. CDR3 coding DNA: TGTGCCTGGAGTGCCCCGGACAGCTATGGCTACACCTTC.

This chain links TRBV7-2 with TRBJ2-1; tentative D call: TRBD1 (5 bases). This CDR3 is built from 15 residues. The V end was cut by 1 base, the J end by 1 base, with 8 bases between. Looked up from germline, CDR1 is SGHTA and CDR2 is FQGNSA. This CDR3 reads CASSLGQPSYNEQFF. The CDR3, as DNA: TGTGCCAGCAGCTTAGGACAGCCGTCCTACAATGAGCAGTTCTTC.

The chain couples TRBV30 to TRBJ2-5; the D gene is possibly TRBD2 (6 bases). Germline V gene data show CDR1 as GTSNPN and CDR2 as SVGIG (reference sequence). This CDR3 spans 11 amino acids. V was pared by 2 bases and J by 7 bases, with 8 bases between. CDR3 nucleotide sequence: TGTGCCTGGAGTCTGGGGGGGACCCAGTACTTC. It specifies CAWSLGGTQYF.

The chain is built from TRBV4-1 and TRBJ1-2; TRBD1 is a possible D gene (5 bases). The CDR3 is made up of 15 amino acids. V lost 0 bases and J 3 bases, leaving 11 bases between the germline ends. CDR1 is MGHRA and CDR2 is YSYEKL in the germline V gene. CDR3: CASSQEGRADYGYTF. DNA for the CDR3: TGCGCCAGCAGCCAAGAAGGCAGGGCCGACTATGGCTACACCTTC.

Only a few counts were recorded for this clone. The chain carries TRBV6-5 and TRBJ2-7; 7 bases align to TRBD1. Germline loops: CDR1 MNHEY, CDR2 SVGAGI. The CDR3 length is 13 residues. V lost 8 bases to trimming and J lost 5 bases; unmatched junction nucleotides: 9. CDR3 coding DNA: TGTGCCAGCGCAACAACAGGGGCGAACGAGCAGTACTTC. This encodes CASATTGANEQYF.

The rearrangement joins TRBV5-1 to TRBJ2-7; D might be TRBD1 or TRBD2, each matching 5 bases. The CDR3 is 17 residues long. Germline V gene sequence: CDR1 SGHRS, CDR2 YFSETQ. The V gene lost 0 bases and the J gene lost 1 base, with 17 bases spanning the gap. The CDR3 is CASSLAVSRDASYEQYF. CDR3 sequence (DNA): TGCGCCAGCAGCTTGGCCGTTTCCCGGGACGCATCCTACGAGCAGTACTTC.